A single sample is the source of the 32 T cell receptor beta chains below, sequenced in a study of T-cell memory formation after mild COVID-19. In TCRdb, the 5' RACE reads were re-called with MiXCR into one record per CDR3 protein. The table has around 300,000 distinct CDR3 sequences, roughly 8.2% seen once; the top ten hold roughly 23%. Sequencing was carried out using PBMCs or a T cell subset sorted from them (not recorded which). The receptors derive from a man aged 18 to 35 who had mild COVID-19 (a few samples of this study predate the infection). Cell type and time point are not known.

The chain is built from TRBV5-5 and TRBJ2-5; no clear D gene. The germline gives CDR1 SGHKS, CDR2 YYEKEE (reference sequence). The V gene lost 1 base and the J gene lost 4 bases, with 14 bases spanning the gap. The CDR3 sequence is 15 residues long. For the CDR3, the DNA is TGTGCCAGCAGCTTGAGGTGGCAGGTGGGAGAGACCCAGTACTTC. It is translated as CASSLRWQVGETQYF.

This clonotype appeared many times. The chain uses TRBV11-3 and TRBJ2-1; TRBD2 agrees at 7 bases. Germline V gives CDR1 SGHNT, CDR2 YENEEA. CDR3 length equals 15 residues. With 1 base clipped from V and 4 bases from J, the junction kept 4 bases outside the gene matches. In nucleotides, the CDR3 is TGTGCCAGCAGCTTAGTCGGGGGAGGGTACAATGAGCAGTTCTTC. It encodes CASSLVGGGYNEQFF. Using reference TRBV11-3 and TRBJ2-1 for the parts outside the CDR3, the full variable domain is EAGVVQSPRYKIIEKKQPVAFWCNPISGHNTLYWYLQNLGQGPELLIRYENEEAVDDSQLPKDRFSAERLKGVDSTLKIQPAELGDSAVYLCASSLVGGGYNEQFFGPGTRLTVL.

This clonotype was recorded at least ten times. The chain uses TRBV7-9 and TRBJ1-1; D may be TRBD1 (5 bases). Germline values: CDR1 SEHNR, CDR2 FQNEAQ (reference sequence). This CDR3 has 12 amino acids. V shed 5 bases and J shed 9 bases, with 13 bases lying between them. In nucleotides, the CDR3 is TGTGCCAGCAGCCCACCGACGGGACAAGCTTTCTTT. Protein sequence: CASSPPTGQAFF.

This chain joins TRBV5-1 and TRBJ1-1, with TRBD1 matching over 9 bases. The CDR3 loop spans 13 amino acids. With V trimmed by 4 bases and J by 6 bases, 4 bases remained unmatched. CDR1 is SGHRS and CDR2 is YFSETQ in the germline V gene. DNA of the CDR3: TGCGCCAGCAGCCCGGACAGGGGTCCTGAAGCTTTCTTT. This gives the protein CASSPDRGPEAFF.

The table lists this clonotype with a few counts. The chain has TRBV5-4 and TRBJ1-2, with 8 bases matching TRBD1. CDR3 length equals 14 residues. Trimming at V came to 4 bases and at J to 0 bases, leaving 2 bases not matched to a gene. Germline CDR1 is SGHNT and CDR2 is YYREEE (reference sequence). The CDR3: CASSPTGANYGYTF. The CDR3 DNA is TGTGCCAGCAGCCCGACAGGGGCTAACTATGGCTACACCTTC.

The chain has TRBV20-1 and TRBJ2-7, with D possibly being TRBD2 (7 bases). The V gene's germline CDR1 is DFQATT and CDR2 SNEGSKA (reference sequence). V was trimmed by 3 bases and J by 2 bases, leaving 17 bases between them. The CDR3 covers 15 residues. The CDR3 nucleotides read TGCAGTGCTAGTTTAGCAAGGGGGGGGGCCTACGAGCAGTACGTC. As protein: CSASLARGGAYEQYV.

Many counts were recorded for this clonotype. This chain links TRBV29-1 with TRBJ2-7; possibly TRBD2 for D (5 bases). The V end lost 5 bases, the J end lost 4 bases, and 9 bases lay between the germline ends. The CDR3 sequence is 11 residues long. Germline values: CDR1 SQVTM, CDR2 ANQGSEA. CDR3 nucleotides: TGCAGCGTTCGTCGAGGGTACGAGCAGTACTTC. Protein: CSVRRGYEQYF.

This clonotype was counted between two and nine times. The V gene is TRBV3-1, the J gene TRBJ2-1, with a weak D call TRBD1 (6 bases). Germline V gives CDR1 LGHDT, CDR2 YNNKEL (reference sequence). Trimming cost V 3 bases and J 0 bases, with 12 bases left between them. CDR3 length: 16 residues. The CDR3 sequence: CASSQSQGSSYNEQFF. For the CDR3, the DNA is TGTGCCAGCAGCCAGTCCCAGGGGAGCTCCTACAATGAGCAGTTCTTC.

A few counts support this clonotype. V and J are TRBV12-3 or TRBV12-4 and TRBJ2-7; a weak D match, TRBD2 (5 bases). The CDR3 loop spans 13 amino acids. Trimming took 5 bases from V and 2 from J, leaving 10 bases between them. This chain's CDR3 is CASSRGPTYEQYF. DNA of the CDR3: TGTGCCAGCAGTAGAGGGCCGACCTACGAGCAGTACTTC.

This chain joins TRBV6-2 or TRBV6-3 and TRBJ2-2; 8 positions match TRBD2. Germline V CDR1 and CDR2: MNHEY, SVGEGT. There are 14 residues in the CDR3. Trimming at V came to 5 bases and at J to 4 bases, leaving 3 bases not matched to a gene. The CDR3 region has the DNA TGTGCCAGCAGTAAGCGGGGGTTCACCGGGGAGCTGTTTTTT. It is translated as CASSKRGFTGELFF.

This clonotype was seen at least ten times. The V and J genes are TRBV7-2 and TRBJ1-5, with 9 bases that match TRBD1. The V and J ends lost 5 bases and 2 bases, in that order; junction bases with no gene match: 4. The length of the CDR3 is 15 residues. Germline lookup yields CDR1 SGHTA and CDR2 FQGNSA. The CDR3 region is CASSVTGGGNQPQHF. The CDR3 nucleotides read TGTGCCAGCAGCGTCACAGGGGGCGGCAATCAGCCCCAGCATTTT.

This clonotype appeared a few times. The chain has TRBV7-2 and TRBJ2-1; 11 bases agree with TRBD2. Germline-derived CDR1 and CDR2 are SGHTA and FQGNSA. This CDR3 comprises 17 residues. With 4 bases clipped from V and 4 bases from J, the junction kept 9 bases outside the gene matches. CDR3 DNA sequence: TGTGCCAGCAGCTCCGAAGGAACTAGCGGGGGTTACAATGAGCAGTTCTTC. Amino acid sequence: CASSSEGTSGGYNEQFF.

This clonotype came up a few times. V is TRBV3-1 and J is TRBJ2-1; perhaps TRBD2 as D (5 bases). V was pared by 4 bases and J by 9 bases, with 19 bases between. Germline-derived CDR1 and CDR2 are LGHDT and YNNKEL (reference sequence). There are 15 residues in the CDR3. CDR3 DNA: TGTGCCAGCAGCCCCGAACTAGTTATTACGGGTGAGCAGTTCTTC. Protein: CASSPELVITGEQFF.

This clonotype was seen repeatedly, ten times or more. The chain combines TRBV3-1 with TRBJ1-2, with a possible D match to TRBD1 (6 bases). Trimming removed 1 base from V and 7 bases from J, with 10 bases in between. This CDR3 has 13 residues. The germline V gene has CDR1 LGHDT and CDR2 YNNKEL (reference sequence). The CDR3 loop reads CASSQGPGVGYTF. The CDR3 DNA reads as TGTGCCAGCAGCCAAGGCCCAGGGGTTGGCTACACCTTC.

This clonotype was detected only a few times. The chain links TRBV7-2 to TRBJ1-5; TRBD1 might be the D (5 bases). CDR3 size: 15 residues. Germline V lookup: CDR1 SGHTA, CDR2 FQGNSA. The V gene lost 5 bases and the J gene lost 1 base, with 12 bases spanning the gap. Here the CDR3 DNA reads TGTGCCAGCAGCGAAGGGACGGTGAGCAATCAGCCCCAGCATTTT. This sequence encodes CASSEGTVSNQPQHF.

This clonotype was counted ten times or more. The chain carries TRBV5-1 and TRBJ1-1; 7 nucleotides agree with TRBD1. After removal of 4 bases from V and 0 bases from J, the junction contained 6 bases not matched to a gene. The length of the CDR3 is 15 residues. Germline V lookup: CDR1 SGHRS, CDR2 YFSETQ. CDR3 nucleotides: TGCGCCAGCAGCCCGACAGGGCCCCTGAACACTGAAGCTTTCTTT. Its protein product is CASSPTGPLNTEAFF.

This clonotype has only a few counts. This sequence joins TRBV5-1 and TRBJ1-4; TRBD1 is a possible D gene (5 bases). The CDR3 sequence is 14 residues long. The germline gives CDR1 SGHRS, CDR2 YFSETQ. Trimming took 4 bases from V and 14 from J, leaving 21 bases between them. The CDR3 sequence: CASSLDGARGILFF. DNA for the CDR3: TGCGCCAGCAGCCTCGACGGGGCCCGGGGAATTCTGTTTTTT. The full variable domain, rest sourced from reference TRBV5-1 and TRBJ1-4, is KAGVTQTPRYLIKTRGQQVTLSCSPISGHRSVSWYQQTPGQGLQFLFEYFSETQRNKGNFPGRFSGRQFSNSRSEMNVSTLELGDSALYLCASSLDGARGILFFGSGTQLSVL.

This clonotype has ten or more counts. This sequence joins TRBV5-1 and TRBJ2-2, with D unclear. This CDR3 is built from 14 residues. Trimming cost V 0 bases and J 5 bases, with 8 bases left between them. Per germline, CDR1 SGHRS and CDR2 YFSETQ. CDR3 residues: CASSLGLGTGELFF. In nucleotides, the CDR3 is TGCGCCAGCAGCTTGGGGCTGGGAACCGGGGAGCTGTTTTTT.

This clonotype was counted ten times or more. The rearrangement joins TRBV20-1 to TRBJ2-3, with D perhaps being TRBD1 or TRBD2 (6 bases each). The CDR3 extends over 16 amino acids. CDR1 is DFQATT and CDR2 is SNEGSKA in the germline V gene (reference sequence). V was pared by 0 bases and J by 2 bases, with 15 bases between. As DNA, the CDR3 is TGCAGTGCTAGAGACCCCGTAAGGGGGGACACAGATACGCAGTATTTT. Its translation is CSARDPVRGDTDTQYF.

This clonotype was observed many times. V gene TRBV7-2 combines with J gene TRBJ2-3, with D possibly being TRBD1 (5 bases). V shed 6 bases and J shed 5 bases, with 9 bases lying between them. The CDR3 has 12 amino acids. Germline CDR1 reads SGHTA; CDR2 reads FQGNSA. The CDR3 DNA is TGTGCCAGCAGGGGGCCGGGAGATACGCAGTATTTT. Residues: CASRGPGDTQYF.

In DNA form, the CDR3 reads TGTGCCAGCAGCCCCACAGGGCCCACTGAAGCTTTCTTT. Residues: CASSPTGPTEAFF. This chain uses TRBV7-2 with TRBJ1-1; TRBD1 is a possible D gene (6 bases). Per germline, CDR1 SGHTA and CDR2 FQGNSA. Trimming left V 5 bases short and J 4 bases short, with 11 bases between. The CDR3 spans 13 residues. Combining the CDR3 with reference TRBV7-2 and TRBJ1-1 gives the whole variable domain GAGVSQSPSNKVTEKGKDVELRCDPISGHTALYWYRQSLGQGLEFLIYFQGNSAPDKSGLPSDRFSAERTGGSVSTLTIQRTQQEDSAVYLCASSPTGPTEAFFGQGTRLTVV.

This clonotype was seen more than once but under ten times. CDR3 sequence reads: CASSPGAGGGTDTQYF. The CDR3, as DNA: TGTGCCAGCAGCCCGGGAGCGGGGGGGGGCACAGATACGCAGTATTTT. The chain couples TRBV11-2 to TRBJ2-3; TRBD2 agrees at 10 bases. Trimming at V came to 5 bases and at J to 1 base, leaving 6 bases not matched to a gene. The CDR3 has 16 residues. The V gene's germline CDR1 is SGHAT and CDR2 FQNNGV.

This clonotype was detected a few times. This CDR3 is CASRRQGANNSPLHF. CDR3 in DNA: TGTGCCAGCAGAAGACAGGGGGCTAATAATTCACCCCTCCACTTT. The rearrangement joins TRBV6-1 to TRBJ1-6, with 10 bases lining up with TRBD1. V was clipped by 6 bases and J by 5 bases; unmatched bases: 4. The V gene's germline CDR1 is MNHNS and CDR2 SASEGT. The CDR3 has 15 amino acids.

This clonotype was observed a handful of times. The chain recombines TRBV11-2 with TRBJ2-6, with TRBD1 as a possible D gene (6 bases). V was cut by 4 bases and J by 2 bases, with 15 bases left in between. The germline V gene encodes CDR1 SGHAT and CDR2 FQNNGV. This CDR3 spans 17 amino acids. CDR3 loop: CASSSGRGGAGANVLTF. The CDR3 region has the DNA TGTGCCAGCAGCTCGGGGCGAGGGGGAGCTGGGGCCAACGTCCTGACTTTC.

The chain links TRBV12-3 or TRBV12-4 to TRBJ2-5, with D uncertain. This CDR3 is built from 13 residues. V shed 3 bases and J shed 4 bases, with 9 bases lying between them. The DNA for the CDR3 is TGTGCCAGCAGTTTGGCAGTCTCAGAGACCCAGTACTTC. Translation gives CASSLAVSETQYF.

The genes are TRBV12-3 or TRBV12-4 and TRBJ2-3; D might be TRBD2 (5 bases). The CDR3 contains 16 residues. The ends were cut back, 6 bases at V and 4 bases at J, with 20 bases in the middle. CDR3 sequence reads: CASSSATIAGPDTQYF. CDR3 coding DNA: TGTGCCAGCAGCTCCGCTACAATTGCGGGTCCAGATACGCAGTATTTT.

This clonotype came up a few times. The chain recombines TRBV20-1 with TRBJ1-2; no firm D call. V shed 6 bases and J shed 10 bases, with 12 bases lying between them. This CDR3 has 10 amino acids. The germline CDR1 and CDR2 sequences are DFQATT and SNEGSKA (reference sequence). The CDR3 coding sequence is TGCAGTGCAAGGCTTACCCCCTACACCTTC. Protein product: CSARLTPYTF.

This clonotype has a handful of counts. This chain joins TRBV7-3 and TRBJ2-3, with unresolved D. Germline CDR1 is SGHTA and CDR2 is FQGTGA. This CDR3 comprises 13 residues. V lost 2 bases and J 5 bases, leaving 8 bases between the germline ends. As DNA, the CDR3 is TGTGCCAGCAGCTTAGCCCCTATAGATACGCAGTATTTT. This gives the protein CASSLAPIDTQYF.

This clonotype was detected only a few times. The rearrangement links TRBV7-9 to TRBJ2-1, with D unclear. This CDR3 is built from 9 residues. CDR1 and CDR2 (germline): SEHNR, FQNEAQ (reference sequence). The V end was cut by 1 base, the J end by 11 bases, with 0 bases between. The CDR3: CASSLEQFF. The DNA for the CDR3 is TGTGCCAGCAGCTTAGAGCAGTTCTTC.

The V call is TRBV12-3 or TRBV12-4, the J call TRBJ2-7; possibly TRBD2 for D (7 bases). CDR3 length equals 14 residues. V lost 6 bases and J lost 3, with 15 bases in between. This CDR3 reads CASRDRGAIYEQYF. DNA for the CDR3: TGTGCCAGCAGAGACCGGGGGGCCATCTACGAGCAGTACTTC.

This clonotype has only a few counts. The chain recombines TRBV12-3 or TRBV12-4 with TRBJ1-5; 7 bases are a match to TRBD1. V was clipped by 2 bases and J by 7 bases; unmatched bases: 5. The CDR3 spans 14 residues. CDR3 nucleotides: TGTGCCAGCAGTTTACTAGGGGGCGACCAGCCCCAGCATTTT. Amino acid sequence: CASSLLGGDQPQHF.

This clonotype was observed a handful of times. The chain combines TRBV5-4 with TRBJ2-2; TRBD2 matches at 8 bases. Unmatched junction bases numbered 12, after V lost 3 bases and J lost 2 bases. This CDR3 contains 18 residues. CDR1 is SGHNT and CDR2 is YYREEE in the germline V gene (reference sequence). Here the CDR3 DNA reads TGTGCCAGCAGCTCCGGGGGCGGGGGGCCCACTAACACCGGGGAGCTGTTTTTT. Encoded protein: CASSSGGGGPTNTGELFF.